Shown below are 13 T cell receptor beta chains from a single sample sequenced in a study of control samples from healthy donors and cancer patients. Sequencing used immunoSEQ multiplex PCR; TCRdb keeps in-frame clones, though not all of them. Altogether some 120,000 clones are present, around 87% being singletons, with the ten largest covering just under 3%. Sample: blood. Source of these receptors: a man in his 60s in good health.

The V gene is TRBV7-9, the J gene TRBJ1-2, with D tentatively TRBD1 (5 bases). CDR1 and CDR2 (germline): SEHNR, FQNEAQ (reference sequence). The V and J ends lost 4 bases and 6 bases respectively, with 18 bases between them. The CDR3 extends over 15 amino acids. The CDR3 is CASSSQGGAIDGYTF. CDR3 DNA sequence: TGTGCCAGCAGCTCCCAAGGAGGGGCGATTGATGGCTACACCTTC.

This clone showed up just once. The chain carries TRBV28 and TRBJ1-2; the D is unclear. In germline, CDR1 is MDHEN, CDR2 SYDVKM. Trimming cost V 5 bases and J 0 bases, with 22 bases left between them. This CDR3 region has 18 residues. The chain's CDR3 is CASSPPREFGDANYGYTF. For the CDR3, the DNA is TGTGCCAGCAGTCCACCGCGCGAGTTTGGCGATGCTAACTATGGCTACACCTTC.

This chain links TRBV11-2 with TRBJ2-7; D is uncertain. With 1 base removed from V and 3 bases from J, the gap between germline ends came to 13 bases. Germline lookup yields CDR1 SGHAT and CDR2 FQNNGV. The CDR3 is 15 amino acids. This chain's CDR3 is CASSLVMDSVYEQYF. For the CDR3, the DNA is TGTGCCAGCAGCTTAGTGATGGATTCGGTCTACGAGCAGTACTTC.

The chain joins TRBV6-1 to TRBJ2-7; D may correspond to TRBD1 or TRBD2 (6 bases each). The CDR3 covers 16 residues. V gave up 3 bases and J gave up 4 bases, with 19 bases separating them. CDR1 is MNHNS and CDR2 is SASEGT in the germline V gene. The CDR3 bases are TGTGCCAGCAGTGAGCCGGGGGCCCGAGGACCATACGAGCAGTACTTC. Translation: CASSEPGARGPYEQYF.

This sequence joins TRBV18 and TRBJ1-2, with 10 bases that match TRBD1. V lost 5 bases and J lost 4; bases outside the gene matches: 4. Germline CDR1 and CDR2: KGHSH and LQKENI. The CDR3 has 14 residues. The CDR3 protein is CASSSGQGSYGYTF. The CDR3 bases are TGTGCCAGCTCATCGGGACAGGGGTCCTATGGCTACACCTTC.

The chain is built from TRBV4-2 and TRBJ1-5; weak D call: TRBD1 (5 bases). Germline assignment: CDR1 LGHNA and CDR2 YNFKEQ. Trimming removed 0 bases from V and 4 bases from J, with 10 bases in between. The CDR3 covers 15 residues. The CDR3 here is CASSQDRGVNQPQHF. CDR3 sequence (DNA): TGTGCCAGCAGCCAAGATCGGGGGGTGAATCAGCCCCAGCATTTT.

This clone has only one observation. The rearrangement links TRBV29-1 to TRBJ1-2; 12 bases agree with TRBD1. This CDR3 spans 11 amino acids. Germline V gene data show CDR1 as SQVTM and CDR2 as ANQGSEA. Trimming took 7 bases from V and 8 from J; bases not matched to a gene: 2. CDR3 sequence reads: CSGGTGGGYTF. In nucleotides, the CDR3 is TGCAGCGGAGGGACAGGGGGCGGCTACACCTTC.

Notes on this clone: Other nucleotide sequences from this sample produce the same CDR3. The chain links TRBV9 to TRBJ2-3; no clear D. The CDR3 has 13 residues. The germline V gene encodes CDR1 SGDLS and CDR2 YYNGEE. V lost 0 bases and J lost 0, with 2 bases in between. DNA of the CDR3: TGTGCCAGCAGCGTAGTCAGCACAGATACGCAGTATTTT. Translating it yields CASSVVSTDTQYF.

This clone was seen a single time. The chain couples TRBV11-2 to TRBJ1-1, with D possibly matching TRBD1 (6 bases). This CDR3 region has 12 residues. V was shortened by 1 base and J by 11 bases, with 11 bases between the two germline ends. Germline CDR1 and CDR2: SGHAT and FQNNGV. The CDR3 sequence is CASSLVGGHAFF. CDR3 in DNA: TGTGCCAGCAGCTTAGTTGGGGGGCACGCTTTCTTT. Looking up the rest from reference TRBV11-2 and TRBJ1-1 gives the full variable domain: EAGVAQSPRYKIIEKRQSVAFWCNPISGHATLYWYQQILGQGPKLLIQFQNNGVVDDSQLPKDRFSAERLKGVDSTLKIQPAKLEDSAVYLCASSLVGGHAFFGQGTRLTVV.

A word on this clone: Other nucleotide sequences in the sample specify the same CDR3. The V and J genes are TRBV28 and TRBJ1-5, with a weak D call TRBD1 (5 bases). CDR1 and CDR2 (germline): MDHEN, SYDVKM. Trimming removed 5 bases from V and 6 bases from J, with 14 bases in between. The CDR3 is 14 amino acids. The CDR3 sequence is CASSVGFRGQPQHF. CDR3 DNA: TGTGCCAGCAGTGTCGGGTTTAGGGGTCAGCCCCAGCATTTT.

CDR3 in amino acids: CASRSIYGYEQYF. CDR3 coding DNA: TGTGCCAGCAGATCTATATACGGCTACGAGCAGTACTTC. This sequence joins TRBV6-5 and TRBJ2-7; D not resolved. Germline V gene sequence: CDR1 MNHEY, CDR2 SVGAGI. V was shortened by 6 bases and J by 3 bases, with 12 bases between the two germline ends. The CDR3 consists of 13 residues.

The CDR3 here is CASSLLAGGYNEQFF. CDR3 sequence (DNA): TGCGCCAGCAGCTTATTAGCGGGGGGATACAATGAGCAGTTCTTC. The rearrangement uses TRBV5-1 and TRBJ2-1; 10 bases map to TRBD2. The ends lost 2 bases at V and 4 bases at J; junction bases unmatched: 3. This CDR3 contains 15 residues. Germline CDR1 and CDR2: SGHRS and YFSETQ.

This chain joins TRBV7-2 and TRBJ1-4, with D hard to call. The CDR3 is made up of 13 amino acids. Per germline, CDR1 SGHTA and CDR2 FQGNSA. V was clipped by 3 bases and J by 5 bases, with 7 bases between them. The CDR3 reads CASSFYGNEKLFF. The CDR3 DNA reads as TGTGCCAGCAGCTTCTACGGGAATGAAAAACTGTTTTTT.